This entry features one TCR beta chain sequence. Looked up from germline, CDR1 is SGDLS and CDR2 is YYNGEE. The CDR3 runs 13 residues. V shed 3 bases and J shed 9 bases, with 13 bases lying between them. This record comes from a study of blood T cell repertoires in COVID-19. Method: immunoSEQ multiplex PCR; TCRdb's copy keeps in-frame clones and lacks some. The sample records over 90,000 clones, 70% to 90% being singletons. The J gene is TRBJ2-1, the V gene TRBV9, with a tentative D call TRBD2 (5 bases). The sequencing input was peripheral blood. This clonotype was obtained from a human donor in a cohort sampled during active COVID-19. The CDR3 loop reads CASSGTRGSEQFF. DNA for the CDR3: TGTGCCAGCAGCGGGACGAGAGGGAGTGAGCAGTTCTTC.